This is a list of T cell receptor beta chains from one sample in a study of blood T cell repertoires in COVID-19. Libraries were prepared by immunoSEQ multiplex PCR; TCRdb keeps only in-frame clonotypes and omits some of them. The data contain fewer than 150,000 clones, under 85% of them singletons. Sequencing was carried out using peripheral blood. The receptors here all came from a human donor in a cohort sampled during active COVID-19. Both conserved end residues are part of each CDR3. The D gene is left open where the match is weak. The listing skips clone size in some rows; elsewhere it reads once, few, many or a size class.

cdr3_aa,cdr3_nt,v_call,clone_size,j_call,d_call
CASSPDRGGGTEAFF,TGTGCCAGCTCGCCCGACAGGGGAGGAGGAACTGAAGCTTTCTTT,TRBV18,NA,TRBJ1-1,TRBD1
CASSRNSEVTSGDTDTQYF,TGTGCCAGCAGCAGGAACTCGGAAGTGACTAGCGGGGACACAGATACGCAGTATTTT,TRBV9,few,TRBJ2-3,TRBD2
CASSYYYDREAFF,TGTGCCAGCAGTTACTATTATGACAGGGAAGCTTTCTTT,TRBV6-2/TRBV6-3,once,TRBJ1-1,NA
CASRTSGGYEQFF,TGTGCCAGCAGGACTAGCGGTGGGTATGAGCAGTTCTTC,TRBV27,NA,TRBJ2-1,TRBD2
CASSLDSGQPQHF,TGTGCCAGCAGCCTGGACTCCGGGCAGCCCCAGCATTTT,TRBV7-2,NA,TRBJ1-5,NA
CASSYGTGALNTEAFF,TGTGCCAGCAGTTACGGGACAGGGGCCCTCAACACTGAAGCTTTCTTT,TRBV6-5,once,TRBJ1-1,TRBD1
CASSPRGGNTIYF,TGTGCCAGCAGCCCTAGGGGGGGAAACACCATATATTTT,TRBV5-5,few,TRBJ1-3,NA
CASSPGGGRETQYF,TGTGCCAGCAGCCCTGGGGGAGGGCGGGAGACCCAGTACTTC,TRBV7-8,few,TRBJ2-5,TRBD2
CASSYSGRLNNSPLHF,TGTGCCAGCAGTTACTCCGGGAGGCTAAATAATTCACCCCTCCACTTT,TRBV6-5,once,TRBJ1-6,NA
CASSPTGTYSYEQYF,TGCGCCAGCAGCCCCACCGGGACATACTCCTACGAGCAGTACTTC,TRBV5-1,NA,TRBJ2-7,NA
CASSVKACEDYSNQPQHF,TGTGCCAGCAGCGTAAAGGCGTGTGAGGATTATAGCAATCAGCCCCAGCATTTT,TRBV11-3,NA,TRBJ1-5,NA
CASSLASSGGTIYNEQFF,TGCGCCAGCAGCTTGGCCTCAAGCGGGGGGACCATATACAATGAGCAGTTCTTC,TRBV5-1,NA,TRBJ2-1,TRBD2
CAIRGQHQNTGELFF,TGTGCCATCCGGGGACAACACCAGAACACCGGGGAGCTGTTTTTT,TRBV10-3,once,TRBJ2-2,NA
CASSLEGSDSYEQYF,TGTGCCAGCAGCTTAGAGGGGTCGGACTCCTACGAGCAGTACTTC,TRBV7-2,once,TRBJ2-7,NA
CATSRDEVNYGYTF,TGTGCCACCAGCAGAGATGAGGTGAACTATGGCTACACCTTC,TRBV15,NA,TRBJ1-2,NA
CASSFGGNQPQHF,TGTGCCAGCAGCTTTGGAGGTAATCAGCCCCAGCATTTT,TRBV5-6,NA,TRBJ1-5,NA
CASSALAGGSTDTQYF,TGTGCCAGCAGTGCCCTAGCGGGGGGAAGCACAGATACGCAGTATTTT,TRBV6-4,few,TRBJ2-3,TRBD2
CAISSRDSANSPLHF,TGTGCCATCAGTAGCCGGGACAGTGCTAATTCACCCCTCCACTTT,TRBV10-3,NA,TRBJ1-6,TRBD1
CASSGSNTEAFF,TGTGCCAGCTCAGGCAGCAACACTGAAGCTTTCTTT,TRBV2,NA,TRBJ1-1,NA
CASSPSTGESRPQHF,TGTGCCAGCTCCCCCTCAACGGGGGAATCACGGCCCCAGCATTTT,TRBV18,NA,TRBJ1-5,NA
CASSQALFSNQETQYF,TGTGCCAGCAGCCAAGCCCTCTTCAGTAACCAAGAGACCCAGTACTTC,TRBV4-2,NA,TRBJ2-5,NA
CASSLEVRLLTEAFF,TGCGCCAGCAGCTTGGAAGTCAGGTTATTGACTGAAGCTTTCTTT,TRBV5-1,NA,TRBJ1-1,NA
CASSAQETQYF,TGTGCCAGCAGCGCACAAGAGACCCAGTACTTC,TRBV9,NA,TRBJ2-5,NA
CASSPTGEGETQYF,TGTGCTAGCAGCCCCACAGGGGAAGGAGAGACCCAGTACTTC,TRBV7-7,NA,TRBJ2-5,TRBD1
CAWSQEADTQYF,TGTGCCTGGAGCCAAGAGGCAGATACGCAGTATTTT,TRBV30,NA,TRBJ2-3,NA
CASSSGGPGYEQYF,TGTGCCAGCAGTTCTGGCGGGCCGGGGTACGAGCAGTACTTC,TRBV6-2/TRBV6-3,NA,TRBJ2-7,NA
CASSRTDMNTEAFF,TGTGCCAGCTCAAGGACAGACATGAACACTGAAGCTTTCTTT,TRBV2,NA,TRBJ1-1,NA
CATSRSPTTYEQYF,TGTGCCACCAGCAGATCTCCAACAACCTACGAGCAGTACTTC,TRBV15,NA,TRBJ2-7,NA
CASSQSDRQAYEQYF,TGTGCCAGCAGCCAATCGGACAGGCAGGCCTACGAGCAGTACTTC,TRBV5-4,NA,TRBJ2-7,TRBD1
CSAGTGIADTQYF,TGCAGCGCGGGGACAGGGATAGCAGATACGCAGTATTTT,TRBV29-1,NA,TRBJ2-3,TRBD1
CASSSYSGNTIYF,TGTGCCAGTAGTAGTTACTCTGGAAACACCATATATTTT,TRBV19,NA,TRBJ1-3,NA
CASSIGGDSNEKLFF,TGTGCCAGTAGTATAGGGGGGGACAGCAATGAAAAACTGTTTTTT,TRBV19,once,TRBJ1-4,TRBD1
CASSYSRGQSYEQYF,TGTGCCAGCAGTTACTCGAGAGGCCAATCCTACGAGCAGTACTTC,TRBV6-2/TRBV6-3,NA,TRBJ2-7,NA
CASSLQGAIYTIYF,TGTGCCAGCAGCTTACAGGGGGCTATATACACCATATATTTT,TRBV5-6,NA,TRBJ1-3,TRBD1
CASSEQGASGNTIYF,TGTGCCAGCAGCGAACAGGGGGCTTCTGGAAACACCATATATTTT,TRBV3-1/TRBV3-2,NA,TRBJ1-3,TRBD1
CASSPGLAGGYEPNTGELFF,TGTGCCAGCAGCCCGGGACTAGCGGGGGGGTACGAACCGAACACCGGGGAGCTGTTTTTT,TRBV5-4,NA,TRBJ2-2,TRBD2
CASSFSGVGANVLTF,TGCGCCAGCAGCTTTTCGGGGGTTGGGGCCAACGTCCTGACTTTC,TRBV5-1,few,TRBJ2-6,NA
CASSLVTSGENEQFF,TGCGCCAGCAGCTTGGTTACTAGCGGGGAGAATGAGCAGTTCTTC,TRBV5-1,NA,TRBJ2-1,TRBD2
CSASRFGELFF,TGCAGTGCTAGTCGGTTCGGGGAGCTGTTTTTT,TRBV20-1,NA,TRBJ2-2,NA
CASSRNLGTGGYQPQHF,TGCGCCAGCAGCCGAAATTTGGGTACAGGGGGCTATCAGCCCCAGCATTTT,TRBV4-1,NA,TRBJ1-5,TRBD1
CASSPLEEAFF,TGTGCCAGCAGCCCTCTTGAGGAAGCTTTCTTT,TRBV12-3/TRBV12-4,once,TRBJ1-1,NA
CASSQRGVNTGELFF,TGTGCCAGTAGTCAGCGGGGGGTAAACACCGGGGAGCTGTTTTTT,TRBV19,NA,TRBJ2-2,TRBD2
CARRPGTEAFF,TGTGCCAGAAGGCCGGGCACTGAAGCTTTCTTT,TRBV5-3,NA,TRBJ1-1,NA
CASSESGGYEQYF,TGTGCCAGCAGTGAATCAGGGGGCTACGAGCAGTACTTC,TRBV2,NA,TRBJ2-7,TRBD1
CASSRDRALGEQYF,TGCGCCAGCAGCCGGGACAGGGCTTTGGGGGAGCAGTACTTC,TRBV5-1,NA,TRBJ2-7,TRBD1
CASSSYYSEQYF,TGTGCCAGCAGCTCCTACTATTCTGAGCAGTACTTC,TRBV7-2,NA,TRBJ2-7,NA
CASSPLTSGQETQYF,TGTGCCAGCAGTCCTTTGACTAGCGGTCAAGAGACCCAGTACTTC,TRBV2,NA,TRBJ2-5,TRBD2
CASSQTTYEQYF,TGTGCCAGCAGTCAGACTACCTACGAGCAGTACTTC,TRBV7-2,NA,TRBJ2-7,NA
CASQQSLNTEAFF,TGTGCCAGCCAACAGTCCTTGAACACTGAAGCTTTCTTT,TRBV6-5,once,TRBJ1-1,NA
CASRADSGRDSPLHF,TGCGCCAGCAGGGCCGACTCAGGGAGGGATTCACCCCTCCACTTT,TRBV5-1,NA,TRBJ1-6,NA
CASSFGTGRRKLFF,TGTGCCAGCAGCTTTGGGACAGGGAGGCGAAAACTGTTTTTT,TRBV5-4,NA,TRBJ1-4,TRBD1
CAIRGYGQENTEAFF,TGTGCCATCAGGGGGTATGGACAGGAGAACACTGAAGCTTTCTTT,TRBV10-3,NA,TRBJ1-1,TRBD1
CASSQGRDRYGYTF,TGTGCCAGCAGCCAAGGGAGGGATCGGTATGGCTACACCTTC,TRBV3-1/TRBV3-2,NA,TRBJ1-2,NA
CASSLGDRGRSSGANVLTF,TGTGCCAGCAGCTTAGGGGACAGGGGGCGATCCTCTGGGGCCAACGTCCTGACTTTC,TRBV7-2,NA,TRBJ2-6,TRBD1
CASSQDGLAGANWDTQYF,TGTGCCAGCAGCCAAGACGGACTAGCGGGAGCCAATTGGGATACGCAGTATTTT,TRBV3-1/TRBV3-2,once,TRBJ2-3,TRBD2
CASSFARGRVGNQPQHF,TGTGCCAGCAGCTTCGCCAGGGGGCGAGTAGGCAATCAGCCCCAGCATTTT,TRBV5-4,NA,TRBJ1-5,TRBD1
CASSLDRGGTGELFF,TGTGCCAGCAGCTTAGACAGGGGGGGCACCGGGGAGCTGTTTTTT,TRBV7-2,once,TRBJ2-2,NA
CASSPIRGGNSPLHF,TGTGCCAGCAGCCCTATCAGGGGCGGCAATTCACCCCTCCACTTT,TRBV3-1/TRBV3-2,NA,TRBJ1-6,NA
CASSRTGTGVDTQYF,TGTGCCAGCAGCCGTACCGGGACAGGGGTGGATACGCAGTATTTT,TRBV11-2,NA,TRBJ2-3,TRBD1
CASSPTTGPGNTIYF,TGTGCCAGCAGCCCTACGACAGGGCCTGGAAACACCATATATTTT,TRBV28,NA,TRBJ1-3,TRBD1